The clone carrying this T cell receptor beta chain occurred once. This entry is derived from a study of blood T cell repertoires in COVID-19. Clones were read by immunoSEQ multiplex PCR, and TCRdb kept only the in-frame ones, dropping some. The sample records about 110,000 clones, 88% being singletons. The CDR3 runs to 12 residues. The germline gives CDR1 MDHEN, CDR2 SYDVKM. Trimming left V 3 bases short and J 8 bases short, with 10 bases between. V is TRBV28 and J is TRBJ1-1; weak D call: TRBD1 (5 bases). Input material: peripheral blood. The sequence was obtained from a human donor in a cohort sampled during active COVID-19. CDR3 coding DNA: TGTGCCAGCAGTTTGAGGCAGGGAGAAGCTTTCTTT. Its translation: CASSLRQGEAFF.